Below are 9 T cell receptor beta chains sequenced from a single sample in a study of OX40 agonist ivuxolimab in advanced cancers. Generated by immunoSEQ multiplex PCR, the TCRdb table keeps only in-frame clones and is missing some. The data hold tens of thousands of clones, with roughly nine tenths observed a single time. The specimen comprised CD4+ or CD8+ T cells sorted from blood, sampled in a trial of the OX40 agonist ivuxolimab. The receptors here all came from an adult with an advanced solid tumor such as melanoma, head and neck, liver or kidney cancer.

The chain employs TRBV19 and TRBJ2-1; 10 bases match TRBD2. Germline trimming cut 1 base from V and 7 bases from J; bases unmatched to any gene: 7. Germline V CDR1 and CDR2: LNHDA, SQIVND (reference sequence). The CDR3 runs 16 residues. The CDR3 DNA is TGTGCCAGTAGTATAGGTCTAGCGGGGGTCCTGAATGAGCAGTTCTTC. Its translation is CASSIGLAGVLNEQFF.

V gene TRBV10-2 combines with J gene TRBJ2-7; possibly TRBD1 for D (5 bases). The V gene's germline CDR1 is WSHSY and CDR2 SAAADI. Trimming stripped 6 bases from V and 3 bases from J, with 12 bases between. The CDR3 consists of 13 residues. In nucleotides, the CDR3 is TGCGCCAGCAGCCCAGGGCGGAACTACGAGCAGTACTTC. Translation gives CASSPGRNYEQYF.

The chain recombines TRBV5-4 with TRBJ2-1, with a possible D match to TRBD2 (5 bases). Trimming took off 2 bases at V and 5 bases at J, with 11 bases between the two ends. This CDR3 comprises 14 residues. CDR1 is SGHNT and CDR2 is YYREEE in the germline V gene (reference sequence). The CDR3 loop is CASSFPRADNEQFF. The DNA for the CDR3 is TGTGCCAGCAGCTTTCCGCGGGCCGACAATGAGCAGTTCTTC.

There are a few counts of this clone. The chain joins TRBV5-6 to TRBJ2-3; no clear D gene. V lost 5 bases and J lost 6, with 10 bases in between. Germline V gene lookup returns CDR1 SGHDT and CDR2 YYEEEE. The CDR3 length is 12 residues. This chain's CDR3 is CASSSMIDTQYF. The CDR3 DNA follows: TGTGCCAGCAGTTCGATGATCGATACGCAGTATTTT.

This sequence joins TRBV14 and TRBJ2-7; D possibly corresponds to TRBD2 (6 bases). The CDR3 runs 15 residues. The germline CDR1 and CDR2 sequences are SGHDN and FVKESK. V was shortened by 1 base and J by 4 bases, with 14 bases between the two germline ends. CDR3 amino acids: CASSQVDGRRYEQYF. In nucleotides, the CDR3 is TGTGCCAGCAGCCAAGTCGACGGGAGAAGGTACGAGCAGTACTTC.

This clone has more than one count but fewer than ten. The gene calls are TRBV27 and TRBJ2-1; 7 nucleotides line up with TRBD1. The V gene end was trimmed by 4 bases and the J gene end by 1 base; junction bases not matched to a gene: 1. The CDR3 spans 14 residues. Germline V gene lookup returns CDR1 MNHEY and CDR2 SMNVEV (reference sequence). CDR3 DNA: TGTGCCAGCAGTTCGACAGGGTCCTACAATGAGCAGTTCTTC. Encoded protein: CASSSTGSYNEQFF.

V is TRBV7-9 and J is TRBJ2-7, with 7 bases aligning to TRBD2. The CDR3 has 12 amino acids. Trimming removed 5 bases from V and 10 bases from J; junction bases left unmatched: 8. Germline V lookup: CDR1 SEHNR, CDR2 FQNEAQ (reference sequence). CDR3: CASSLGGTEQYF. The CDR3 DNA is TGTGCCAGCAGCCTCGGGGGGACGGAACAGTACTTC.

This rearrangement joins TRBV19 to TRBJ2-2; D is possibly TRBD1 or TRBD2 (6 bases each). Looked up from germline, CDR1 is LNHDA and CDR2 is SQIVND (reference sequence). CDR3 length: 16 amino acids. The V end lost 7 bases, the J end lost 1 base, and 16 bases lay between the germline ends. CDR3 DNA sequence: TGTGCCAGTACCCTAGGAGGGACAAAGAACACCGGGGAGCTGTTTTTT. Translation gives CASTLGGTKNTGELFF. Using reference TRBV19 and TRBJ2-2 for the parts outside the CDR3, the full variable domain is DGGITQSPKYLFRKEGQNVTLSCEQNLNHDAMYWYRQDPGQGLRLIYYSQIVNDFQKGDIAEGYSVSREKKESFPLTVTSAQKNPTAFYLCASTLGGTKNTGELFFGEGSRLTVL.

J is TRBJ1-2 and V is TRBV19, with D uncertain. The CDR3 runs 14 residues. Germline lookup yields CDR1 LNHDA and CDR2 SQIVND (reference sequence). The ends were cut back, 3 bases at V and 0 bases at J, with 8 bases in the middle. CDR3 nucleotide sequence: TGTGCCAGTAGTATGGCCGGGACTAACTATGGCTACACCTTC. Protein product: CASSMAGTNYGYTF.